This paragraph covers one T cell receptor (beta chain) sequence. Its specificity is not known. A much larger clone lies a single base off, so this may be a read error. Time point of the sample: newly diagnosed GD, antithyroid drugs for less than 3 months. Making the TCR library involved RNA that had been extracted from PBMCs. This sample is part of a study of regulatory T cells in long-lasting Graves disease. Whole-study results and caveats: Persistent Graves' patients showed a TCR diversity that was lower than that of newly diagnosed ones.

Both iRepertoire HTBI primers and Arm-PCR of CDR3 regions were used to build the TCR beta libraries. TCRdb re-called the multiplex PCR reads with MiXCR, one entry per CDR3 protein. The sample contains about 400,000 distinct CDR3 sequences, around 15% of which appear only once. CDR1 SGHTA and CDR2 FQGTGA come from the germline V gene. The CDR3 loop spans 15 amino acids. These records were also assigned to another study, of T cells in Graves' hyperthyroidism and ophthalmopathy. That source notes: Any patient presenting with uncontrolled infection, other autoimmune disease, pregnancy or lactation was left out. The primer set for the first-round RT-PCR of the TCR CDR3 was HTBI.

The sample here was peripheral blood mononuclear cells (PBMCs), taken at new diagnosis, from a patient treated with antithyroid drugs. The chain recombines TRBV7-3 with TRBJ1-1, with D possibly being TRBD1 (6 bases). The source is a woman aged 18-29 years with Graves disease. The CDR3 here is CVSSLGGTMNTEAFF. The CDR3 region has the DNA TGTGTCAGCAGCTTAGGGGGGACGATGAACACTGAAGCTTTCTTT. The full variable domain, with the rest looked up from reference TRBV7-3 and TRBJ1-1, is GAGVSQTPSNKVTEKGKYVELRCDPISGHTALYWYRQSLGQGPEFLIYFQGTGAADDSGLPNDRFFAVRPEGSVSTLKIQRTERGDSAVYLCVSSLGGTMNTEAFFGQGTRLTVV.